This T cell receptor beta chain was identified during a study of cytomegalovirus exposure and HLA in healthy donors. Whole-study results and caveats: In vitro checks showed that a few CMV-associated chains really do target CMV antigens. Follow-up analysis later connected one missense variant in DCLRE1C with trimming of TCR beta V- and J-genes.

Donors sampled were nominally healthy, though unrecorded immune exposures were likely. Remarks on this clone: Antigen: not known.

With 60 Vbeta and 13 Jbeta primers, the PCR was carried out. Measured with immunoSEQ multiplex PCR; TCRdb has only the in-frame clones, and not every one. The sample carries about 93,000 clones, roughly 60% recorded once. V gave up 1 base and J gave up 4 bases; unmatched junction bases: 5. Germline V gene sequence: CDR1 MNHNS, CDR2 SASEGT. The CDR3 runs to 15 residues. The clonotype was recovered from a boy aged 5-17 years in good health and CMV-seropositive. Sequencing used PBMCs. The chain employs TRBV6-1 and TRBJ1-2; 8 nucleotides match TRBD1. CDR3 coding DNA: TGTGCCAGCAGTGAAGGGCAGGGGGCAAGCTATGGCTACACCTTC. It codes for CASSEGQGASYGYTF.